This T cell receptor (beta chain) was observed in a study of blood T cell repertoires in COVID-19. The data were produced by immunoSEQ multiplex PCR, yet TCRdb's version contains in-frame clones alone and is incomplete. This table has over 100,000 clones, roughly nine tenths appearing once. Per the germline V gene, CDR1 is SGHVS and CDR2 is FQNEAQ. V lost 5 bases and J 7 bases, leaving 26 bases between the germline ends. The CDR3 runs to 17 residues. The material sequenced was peripheral blood. The chain joins TRBV7-8 to TRBJ1-2; maybe TRBD1 (5 bases). The sequence came from a human donor in a cohort sampled during active COVID-19. CDR3 loop: CASSQTAGSGLGGGYTF. The CDR3 bases are TGTGCCAGCAGCCAAACCGCGGGTTCAGGGTTGGGGGGTGGCTACACCTTC.